This TCR beta chain was identified during a study of cytomegalovirus exposure and HLA in healthy donors. Study as a whole: Earlier, 200 million or so T cells were analyzed, and around 100 million unique TCR beta sequences were found among them. When fewer than 400 donors were genotyped, roughly four fifths of them were found to fall in the Caucasian-associated ancestry cluster. Findings of the study overall: Segments of the TCR beta V type were, in most cases, productive about 90% or about 30% of the time in an earlier analysis. Later on, an analysis found that several of the most significant clusters appeared to be linked to common viral pathogens, which included parvovirus B19.

13 Jbeta primers and 60 Vbeta primers were used for the PCR. Sequencing used immunoSEQ multiplex PCR; TCRdb keeps in-frame clones, though not all of them. The data hold some 160,000 clones, with 82% observed a single time. About this clone: What it binds is not known.

This CDR3 is 14 amino acids long. V trimming: 8 bases; J trimming: 1 base; junction bases outside the gene matches: 2. Per germline, CDR1 ENHRY and CDR2 SYGVKD. V is TRBV10-3 and J is TRBJ2-1; 10 bases align to TRBD2. The sequenced sample consisted of PBMCs. The sequence came from a male donor in good health and CMV-seronegative. The CDR3 sequence is CAIDSGGSYNEQFF. As DNA, the CDR3 is TGTGCCATCGATAGCGGGGGGTCCTACAATGAGCAGTTCTTC.